This TCR beta chain was captured in a study of cytomegalovirus exposure and HLA in healthy donors. Study information: In a previous analysis, 110 million or so unique TCR beta sequences were found from some 180 million T cells.

This CDR3 is 14 amino acids long. V lost 5 bases and J lost 5, with 13 bases in between. The germline V gene has CDR1 MNHNY and CDR2 SVGAGI (reference sequence). PCR was performed using 60 Vbeta and 13 Jbeta primers. The method was immunoSEQ multiplex PCR; TCRdb's version includes in-frame clones alone and lacks a portion of them. The table includes approximately 110,000 clones, approximately 70% detected once. The TCR was taken from a woman in her 30s in good health and CMV-seronegative. Sequencing was done on a sample of PBMCs. The rearrangement links TRBV6-6 to TRBJ1-5; D is uncertain. CDR3 loop: CASSPWQSDQPQHF. The CDR3 nucleotides are TGTGCCAGCAGTCCCTGGCAGAGCGATCAGCCCCAGCATTTT.